Each of the 32 T cell receptor beta chains below was sequenced from the same sample in a study of T-cell memory formation after mild COVID-19 (dated by TCRdb to the early 2020s). The library was generated by 5' RACE. Sequencing was carried out with an Illumina NovaSeq 6000. The public sequencing data were trimmed at Q25 with fastp and processed into clonotypes with MiXCR by TCRdb, which kept only in-frame beta chains. Duplicate CDR3 protein sequences are folded into a single record with the most common DNA and genes. Counted in this sample were hundreds of thousands of distinct CDR3 sequences; around 15% of them appeared once. The ten top clones hold roughly a fifth of the sample. The sequenced sample was PBMCs or a T cell subset sorted from them (not recorded which). The source is a man younger than 30 who had mild COVID-19 (a few samples of this study predate the infection). The sample titles of this study are shuffled in the database, so cell type and time point are left out; the donor was told from shared clones.

This clonotype came up a few times. The chain joins TRBV29-1 to TRBJ2-3, with D possibly being TRBD1 (6 bases). Trimming removed 6 bases at V and 0 bases at J, with 10 bases between. The CDR3 is 13 amino acids. Germline V CDR1 and CDR2: SQVTM, ANQGSEA. CDR3 nucleotides: TGCAGCGTCCAGGGGCGGAGCACAGATACGCAGTATTTT. Translating it yields CSVQGRSTDTQYF.

This clonotype was seen ten or more times. The J gene is TRBJ2-7, the V gene TRBV28; D is ambiguous. The V end was cut by 2 bases, the J end by 4 bases, with 3 bases between. Germline V gene data show CDR1 as MDHEN and CDR2 as SYDVKM. The CDR3 runs 11 residues. The CDR3 DNA is TGTGCCAGCAGTTTAGGGTACGAGCAGTACGTC. Its protein is CASSLGYEQYV.

This clonotype was counted many times. This chain connects TRBV11-2 to TRBJ2-5; TRBD1 or TRBD2 may be the D gene (5 bases each). The germline CDR1 and CDR2 sequences are SGHAT and FQNNGV. V dropped 4 bases and J dropped 5 bases, with 17 bases sitting between them. This CDR3 contains 15 residues. Here the CDR3 DNA reads TGTGCCAGCAGCTCCGAGGCTAGTGGGGGTGAGACCCAGTACTTC. Protein sequence: CASSSEASGGETQYF.

J is TRBJ2-3 and V is TRBV7-2; 10 bases are a match to TRBD2. With V trimmed by 5 bases and J by 6 bases, 17 bases remained unmatched. The CDR3 is made up of 18 amino acids. Germline V gene lookup returns CDR1 SGHTA and CDR2 FQGNSA. Written as DNA, the CDR3 is TGTGCCAGCAGCCCCCCCCAACGAGCGGGGGGGCGTTCGGATACGCAGTATTTT. It specifies CASSPPQRAGGRSDTQYF. Drawing the rest from reference TRBV7-2 and TRBJ2-3, the complete variable domain is GAGVSQSPSNKVTEKGKDVELRCDPISGHTALYWYRQSLGQGLEFLIYFQGNSAPDKSGLPSDRFSAERTGGSVSTLTIQRTQQEDSAVYLCASSPPQRAGGRSDTQYFGPGTRLTVL.

The rearrangement uses TRBV2 and TRBJ2-1, with 13 bases aligning to TRBD2. The germline V gene has CDR1 SNHLY and CDR2 FYNNEI. The CDR3 length is 15 residues. Trimming cost V 7 bases and J 2 bases; bases outside gene matches: 2. This CDR3 reads CASNGLAGAYNEQFF. The CDR3 nucleotides are TGTGCCAGCAACGGACTAGCGGGGGCCTACAATGAGCAGTTCTTC.

The rearrangement joins TRBV12-3 or TRBV12-4 to TRBJ1-1, with unresolved D. Trimming removed 4 bases from V and 9 bases from J, with 12 bases in between. This CDR3 spans 12 amino acids. The CDR3: CASSWFGQKAFF. For the CDR3, the DNA is TGTGCCAGCAGTTGGTTCGGGCAGAAAGCTTTCTTT.

The V gene is TRBV7-9, the J gene TRBJ2-7, with TRBD1 matching over 8 bases. There are 14 residues in the CDR3. J lost 7 bases, V lost 5 bases, and 10 bases had no gene match. Germline V lookup: CDR1 SEHNR, CDR2 FQNEAQ (reference sequence). CDR3 region: CASSSRQGYGEQYF. CDR3 DNA sequence: TGTGCCAGCAGCAGCCGACAGGGGTATGGGGAGCAGTACTTC.

The V gene is TRBV11-1, the J gene TRBJ2-7; TRBD2 aligns across 8 bases. From germline, CDR1 is SGHAT and CDR2 FQDESV (reference sequence). The trim removed 3 bases at V and 2 bases at J, leaving 9 bases unmatched. The length of the CDR3 is 16 residues. The CDR3 coding sequence is TGTGCCAGCAGCTTGTACCGGGGGGGCCGTCCCTACGAGCAGTACTTC. Its protein is CASSLYRGGRPYEQYF.

The chain is built from TRBV7-2 and TRBJ2-5, with TRBD2 matching over 10 bases. Trimming at V came to 3 bases and at J to 5 bases, leaving 9 bases not matched to a gene. The germline V gene encodes CDR1 SGHTA and CDR2 FQGNSA. CDR3 length: 16 residues. The CDR3 sequence is CASSFSGGNLRETQYF. CDR3 DNA sequence: TGTGCCAGCAGCTTTAGCGGGGGGAATCTTCGGGAGACCCAGTACTTC.

This clonotype was picked up many times. The chain employs TRBV7-2 and TRBJ1-1, with D possibly TRBD1 on 6 matching bases. The CDR3 totals 14 residues. The V gene's germline CDR1 is SGHTA and CDR2 FQGNSA. Trimming took 8 bases from V and 3 from J, leaving 16 bases between them. Here the CDR3 reads CASRIITGYTEAFF. The CDR3 DNA is TGTGCCAGCCGCATAATTACAGGGTACACTGAAGCTTTCTTT.

Details on this clonotype: Sequence at one end of the junction differs from germline and may be a read error. This sequence joins TRBV7-2 and TRBJ1-2; D possibly corresponds to TRBD1 (6 bases). Germline V gene data show CDR1 as SGHTA and CDR2 as FQGNSA. The CDR3 totals 14 residues. CDR3 amino acids: CANSPRTVRYGYTF. CDR3 DNA: TGTGCCAACAGCCCCCGGACAGTGCGCTATGGCTACACCTTC.

This clonotype was recorded a few times. V gene TRBV6-6 combines with J gene TRBJ1-1, with 9 positions matching TRBD1. This CDR3 spans 14 amino acids. The V gene's germline CDR1 is MNHNY and CDR2 SVGAGI (reference sequence). After removal of 5 bases from V and 3 bases from J, the junction contained 4 bases not matched to a gene. The CDR3: CASSTGTGYTEAFF. The CDR3 bases are TGTGCCAGCAGTACCGGGACAGGGTACACTGAAGCTTTCTTT.

The chain joins TRBV7-9 to TRBJ2-7; D is unclear. The CDR3 totals 14 residues. The germline V and J ends were trimmed by 5 bases and 5 bases, with 16 bases remaining between them. CDR1 and CDR2 from the germline V gene are SEHNR and FQNEAQ (reference sequence). CDR3 residues: CASSPSARAHEQYV. The CDR3 bases are TGTGCCAGCAGCCCCTCGGCAAGGGCACACGAGCAGTACGTC.

This chain links TRBV2 with TRBJ1-1; D remains ambiguous. The V end was cut by 6 bases, the J end by 3 bases, with 11 bases between. Germline V gene data show CDR1 as SNHLY and CDR2 as FYNNEI. This CDR3 contains 13 residues. CDR3 protein: CASRPRYDTEAFF. CDR3 DNA sequence: TGTGCCAGCAGACCCAGATATGACACTGAAGCTTTCTTT. Variable domain in full (rest from reference TRBV2 and TRBJ1-1): EPEVTQTPSHQVTQMGQEVILRCVPISNHLYFYWYRQILGQKVEFLVSFYNNEISEKSEIFDDQFSVERPDGSNFTLKIRSTKLEDSAMYFCASRPRYDTEAFFGQGTRLTVV.

This clonotype has a handful of counts. V usage is TRBV13 and J usage is TRBJ2-1; no firm D call. The germline V gene encodes CDR1 PRHDT and CDR2 FYEKMQ (reference sequence). The CDR3 contains 12 residues. V lost 0 bases and J lost 9, with 6 bases in between. The CDR3 reads CASSLGVREQFF. The CDR3 DNA reads TGTGCCAGCAGCTTAGGGGTTCGTGAGCAGTTCTTC.

The chain carries TRBV5-5 and TRBJ1-1; D may be TRBD1 (5 bases). The CDR3 loop spans 14 amino acids. Trimming pared 1 base from V and 3 bases from J, leaving 10 bases between. Germline-derived CDR1 and CDR2 are SGHKS and YYEKEE (reference sequence). The DNA for the CDR3 is TGTGCCAGCAGCTTGTTCCCGGGGGACACTGAAGCTTTCTTT. Amino acid sequence: CASSLFPGDTEAFF. Supplemented by reference TRBV5-5 and TRBJ1-1, the full variable domain reads DAGVTQSPTHLIKTRGQQVTLRCSPISGHKSVSWYQQVLGQGPQFIFQYYEKEERGRGNFPDRFSARQFPNYSSELNVNALLLGDSALYLCASSLFPGDTEAFFGQGTRLTVV.

The sample holds a few counts of this clonotype. The chain is built from TRBV6-6 and TRBJ2-7, with D unresolved. This CDR3 region has 14 residues. Germline assignment: CDR1 MNHNY and CDR2 SVGAGI (reference sequence). V was trimmed by 7 bases and J by 1 base, leaving 14 bases between them. The CDR3 DNA follows: TGTGCCAGCACCCCCCCGGCGGATTCCTACGAGCAGTACTTC. Translation: CASTPPADSYEQYF.

The chain employs TRBV9 and TRBJ1-2; the D is unclear. This CDR3 is built from 13 residues. Germline V CDR1 and CDR2: SGDLS, YYNGEE. Trimming pared 3 bases from V and 5 bases from J, leaving 11 bases between. CDR3 protein: CASSGGRGYGYTF. CDR3 nucleotides: TGTGCCAGCAGCGGAGGACGTGGGTATGGCTACACCTTC.

This clonotype was seen only a few times. The rearrangement links TRBV13 to TRBJ1-1; TRBD1 might be the D (6 bases). The CDR3 consists of 13 residues. CDR1 and CDR2 from the germline V gene are PRHDT and FYEKMQ (reference sequence). The V gene lost 8 bases and the J gene lost 0 bases, with 10 bases spanning the gap. CDR3 region: CASGQKMNTEAFF. Here the CDR3 DNA reads TGTGCCAGCGGACAGAAAATGAACACTGAAGCTTTCTTT.

The sample holds many counts of this clonotype. This CDR3 is CASSYSGRGETQYF. Written as DNA, the CDR3 is TGTGCCAGCAGTTACTCGGGCAGGGGAGAGACCCAGTACTTC. V is TRBV6-5 and J is TRBJ2-5, with D maybe TRBD1 (6 bases). Trimming took 0 bases from V and 4 from J, leaving 9 bases between them. This CDR3 region has 14 residues. Germline CDR1 is MNHEY and CDR2 is SVGAGI.

This rearrangement joins TRBV4-1 to TRBJ2-5; 8 nucleotides agree with TRBD2. J gave up 3 bases and V 0 bases, and 12 bases lay outside the gene matches. The CDR3 consists of 18 residues. The germline CDR1 and CDR2 sequences are MGHRA and YSYEKL. The CDR3 reads CASSQELPGSGVKETQYF. The CDR3 DNA sequence: TGCGCCAGCAGCCAAGAGCTCCCGGGTAGCGGGGTGAAAGAGACCCAGTACTTC.

The V gene is TRBV3-1, the J gene TRBJ2-3; TRBD1 aligns across 8 bases. The CDR3 contains 17 residues. V gave up 1 base and J gave up 6 bases; unmatched junction bases: 12. CDR1 and CDR2 from the germline V gene are LGHDT and YNNKEL (reference sequence). In DNA form, the CDR3 reads TGTGCCAGCAGCCAAGTAGTTTCAGGGGGCCAGGGGGATACGCAGTATTTT. Residues: CASSQVVSGGQGDTQYF.

The V and J genes are TRBV20-1 and TRBJ1-6; 7 nucleotides align to TRBD1. The CDR3 totals 13 residues. Trimming at V came to 5 bases and at J to 8 bases, leaving 6 bases not matched to a gene. Germline V gives CDR1 DFQATT, CDR2 SNEGSKA (reference sequence). CDR3 sequence reads: CSAQTGKDSPLHF. The CDR3 DNA reads TGCAGTGCTCAGACAGGGAAGGATTCACCCCTCCACTTT.

This clonotype was counted only a few times. The V gene is TRBV18, the J gene TRBJ2-1, with no clear D. Germline CDR1 is KGHSH and CDR2 is LQKENI. With 3 bases removed from V and 0 bases from J, the gap between germline ends came to 9 bases. CDR3 size: 15 residues. In DNA, the CDR3 is TGTGCCAGCTCACCTCGAGGCAGCTCCTACAATGAGCAGTTCTTC. Translation gives CASSPRGSSYNEQFF. The full variable domain, with the rest looked up from reference TRBV18 and TRBJ2-1, is NAGVMQNPRHLVRRRGQEARLRCSPMKGHSHVYWYRQLPEEGLKFMVYLQKENIIDESGMPKERFSAEFPKEGPSILRIQQVVRGDSAAYFCASSPRGSSYNEQFFGPGTRLTVL.

The gene calls are TRBV28 and TRBJ2-7; TRBD1 matches 10 bases. Germline V gene sequence: CDR1 MDHEN, CDR2 SYDVKM. The ends lost 6 bases at V and 0 bases at J; junction bases unmatched: 11. The CDR3 is 17 residues long. As DNA, the CDR3 is TGTGCCAGCAGCCCCCCACCGGGACAGGGGAGCTCCTACGAGCAGTACGTC. Translated: CASSPPPGQGSSYEQYV.

The V gene is TRBV20-1, the J gene TRBJ2-1; no clear D. Trimming took off 6 bases at V and 9 bases at J, with 9 bases between the two ends. This CDR3 is 10 amino acids long. CDR1 and CDR2 from the germline V gene are DFQATT and SNEGSKA (reference sequence). This chain's CDR3 is CSALGLEQFF. CDR3 nucleotide sequence: TGCAGTGCCCTAGGGCTTGAGCAGTTCTTC.

This rearrangement joins TRBV28 to TRBJ1-2, with D uncertain. The CDR3 extends over 15 amino acids. Trimming removed 2 bases from V and 5 bases from J, with 15 bases in between. Germline V lookup: CDR1 MDHEN, CDR2 SYDVKM. DNA for the CDR3: TGTGCCAGCAGTTTACGCCCAGGACCCATTTATGGCTACACCTTC. This encodes CASSLRPGPIYGYTF.

This clonotype was seen more than once but under ten times. V and J are TRBV6-5 and TRBJ2-1; 9 bases align to TRBD2. The V segment lost 5 bases and the J segment 6 bases; nucleotides outside the gene matches: 8. Germline lookup yields CDR1 MNHEY and CDR2 SVGAGI. The CDR3 totals 15 residues. The CDR3 loop reads CASSPSGGRRNEQFF. In DNA form, the CDR3 reads TGTGCCAGCAGTCCCAGCGGGGGGAGACGCAATGAGCAGTTCTTC.

Ten or more counts support this clonotype. This chain uses TRBV12-3 or TRBV12-4 with TRBJ2-2; TRBD2 matches at 10 bases. V dropped 6 bases and J dropped 6; count of bases not matched to a gene: 4. The CDR3 has 14 amino acids. In DNA, the CDR3 is TGTGCCAGCAGGAATAGCGGGGGGTCCGGGGAGCTGTTTTTT. Residues: CASRNSGGSGELFF.

This clonotype was counted only a few times. This chain uses TRBV20-1 with TRBJ2-1, with D possibly matching TRBD1 (6 bases). The V end lost 2 bases, the J end lost 4 bases, and 12 bases lay between the germline ends. This CDR3 has 14 amino acids. CDR1 DFQATT and CDR2 SNEGSKA come from the germline V gene (reference sequence). The CDR3 sequence is CSARRAGVYNEQFF. Written as DNA, the CDR3 is TGCAGTGCTAGAAGGGCAGGGGTTTACAATGAGCAGTTCTTC.

This chain uses TRBV7-2 with TRBJ1-2; no clear D gene. This CDR3 is built from 14 residues. Trimming took 5 bases from V and 0 from J, leaving 10 bases between them. In germline, CDR1 is SGHTA, CDR2 FQGNSA. CDR3 bases: TGTGCCAGCAGCGATTACGGAGCTAACTATGGCTACACCTTC. Its protein is CASSDYGANYGYTF.

V is TRBV7-6 and J is TRBJ2-3; 13 bases fit TRBD2. The junction had 7 bases not matched to a gene; V was cut back by 5 bases and J by 2 bases. The CDR3 length is 17 residues. Germline CDR1 and CDR2: SGHVS and FNYEAQ. In nucleotides, the CDR3 is TGTGCCAGCAGCGACGGACTAGCGGGGGCCAACACAGATACGCAGTATTTT. Protein: CASSDGLAGANTDTQYF.